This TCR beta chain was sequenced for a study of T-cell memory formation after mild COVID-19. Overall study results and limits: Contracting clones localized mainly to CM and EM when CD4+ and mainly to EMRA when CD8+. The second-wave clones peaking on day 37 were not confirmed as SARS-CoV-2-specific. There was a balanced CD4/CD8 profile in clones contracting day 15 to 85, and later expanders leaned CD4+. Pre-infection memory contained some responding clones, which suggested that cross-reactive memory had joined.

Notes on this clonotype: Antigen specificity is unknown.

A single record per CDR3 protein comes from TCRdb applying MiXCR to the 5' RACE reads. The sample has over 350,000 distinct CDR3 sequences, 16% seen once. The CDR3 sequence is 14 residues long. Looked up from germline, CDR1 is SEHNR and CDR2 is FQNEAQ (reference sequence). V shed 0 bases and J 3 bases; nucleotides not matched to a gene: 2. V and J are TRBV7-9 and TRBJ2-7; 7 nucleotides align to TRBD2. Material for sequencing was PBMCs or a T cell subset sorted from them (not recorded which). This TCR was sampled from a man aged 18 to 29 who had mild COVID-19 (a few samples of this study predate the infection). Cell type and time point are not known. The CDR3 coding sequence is TGTGCCAGCAGCTTAGCGCCTAGCGGCTACGAGCAGTACTTC. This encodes CASSLAPSGYEQYF.